This is a list of T cell receptor beta chains from one sample in a study of shared T cell receptors in the human thymus. Here immunoSEQ multiplex PCR was the method, and the copy in TCRdb shows in-frame clones only, minus some. Of 450,000 to 650,000 clones listed, more than 75% are singletons. These same data were also listed under a study on human thymus T cells.

Sequencing was performed on thymocytes. All receptors derive from a boy in the first two years of life with a congenital heart defect. CDR3s include the opening cysteine and the closing phenylalanine or tryptophan. Each record gives: CDR3 DNA, CDR3 protein, D gene, clone size, V gene, J gene. D genes are given only for firm matches. Size is omitted from some rows. Given values are once, few, many or a class for expanded clones.

cdr3_nt: TGTGCCAGCAGTTTAGTCCCCAGGGGCCACGAGCAGTACTTC; cdr3_aa: CASSLVPRGHEQYF; d_call: .; clone_size: once; v_call: TRBV27; j_call: TRBJ2-7
cdr3_nt: TGTGCCAGCAGTGAAGGGGACAGGGCAGGTGGCAATCAGCCCCAGCATTTT; cdr3_aa: CASSEGDRAGGNQPQHF; d_call: TRBD1; clone_size: .; v_call: TRBV6-1; j_call: TRBJ1-5
cdr3_nt: TGTGCCAGCGCCCCATCGAGCTCCTACGAGCAGTACTTC; cdr3_aa: CASAPSSSYEQYF; d_call: .; clone_size: .; v_call: TRBV27; j_call: TRBJ2-7
cdr3_nt: TGTGCCAGCAGTTACAAAGCGGAGCCGAACACCGGGGAGCTGTTTTTT; cdr3_aa: CASSYKAEPNTGELFF; d_call: .; clone_size: .; v_call: TRBV6-5; j_call: TRBJ2-2
cdr3_nt: TGTGCCAGCAGTCCGAAGTCCGGGACTAGCGGGAGTGGTGAGACCCAGTACTTC; cdr3_aa: CASSPKSGTSGSGETQYF; d_call: TRBD2; clone_size: .; v_call: TRBV5-6; j_call: TRBJ2-5
cdr3_nt: TGCGCCAGCAGCTCCAGCGGCCCCTACGCTGAGCAGTTCTTC; cdr3_aa: CASSSSGPYAEQFF; d_call: .; clone_size: .; v_call: TRBV5-1; j_call: TRBJ2-1
cdr3_nt: TGTGCCAGCAGCTTAGTTCCAGGCCACTCTGGAAACACCATATATTTT; cdr3_aa: CASSLVPGHSGNTIYF; d_call: .; clone_size: once; v_call: TRBV7-6; j_call: TRBJ1-3
cdr3_nt: TGCGCCAGCAGCCCCTGGAGGGCTAATGAGCAGTTCTTC; cdr3_aa: CASSPWRANEQFF; d_call: .; clone_size: .; v_call: TRBV4-3; j_call: TRBJ2-1
cdr3_nt: TGTGCCAGCAGTCACAGGGGGAAGGACACTGAAGCTTTCTTT; cdr3_aa: CASSHRGKDTEAFF; d_call: TRBD1; clone_size: .; v_call: TRBV28; j_call: TRBJ1-1
cdr3_nt: TGTGCTAGTGGTCCTGGCGGGGATACGCAGTATTTT; cdr3_aa: CASGPGGDTQYF; d_call: .; clone_size: few; v_call: TRBV12-5; j_call: TRBJ2-3
cdr3_nt: TGTGCCAGCAGTCCCGGGACAGGGGGCGACACCGGGGAGCTGTTTTTT; cdr3_aa: CASSPGTGGDTGELFF; d_call: TRBD1; clone_size: .; v_call: TRBV6-6; j_call: TRBJ2-2
cdr3_nt: TGTGCCAGCAGCCAGGGGGACAGTCCTGGGCAGCCCCAGCATTTT; cdr3_aa: CASSQGDSPGQPQHF; d_call: TRBD1; clone_size: .; v_call: TRBV27; j_call: TRBJ1-5
cdr3_nt: TGTGCCAGTACCTCCCAGGGTCCCGCTGAAGCTTTCTTT; cdr3_aa: CASTSQGPAEAFF; d_call: .; clone_size: .; v_call: TRBV19; j_call: TRBJ1-1
cdr3_nt: TGTGCCAGCAGCCCCCTCCTTCGGGGGAATTCCCCCCTCCACTTT; cdr3_aa: CASSPLLRGNSPLHF; d_call: .; clone_size: .; v_call: TRBV11-2; j_call: TRBJ1-6
cdr3_nt: TGTGCCAGCAGTCCCGGACAGGGGAACACTGAAGCTTTCTTT; cdr3_aa: CASSPGQGNTEAFF; d_call: TRBD1; clone_size: .; v_call: TRBV28; j_call: TRBJ1-1
cdr3_nt: TGTGCCAGCAGTGAAGGGGCCTATGGCTACACCTTC; cdr3_aa: CASSEGAYGYTF; d_call: .; clone_size: .; v_call: TRBV6-1; j_call: TRBJ1-2
cdr3_nt: TGCGCCAGCAGCCCCCTGAGGGAACGGGAGGAAAACGAGCAGTACTTC; cdr3_aa: CASSPLREREENEQYF; d_call: TRBD2; clone_size: .; v_call: TRBV4-3; j_call: TRBJ2-7
cdr3_nt: TGTGCCAGCAGTGAATGTAGGACAGGGGGCGGGAACACTGAAGCTTTCTTT; cdr3_aa: CASSECRTGGGNTEAFF; d_call: TRBD1; clone_size: .; v_call: TRBV25-1; j_call: TRBJ1-1
cdr3_nt: TGTGCCACCAGCAGCCCGCTAGCGGGAGGGCCCCTACACACAGATGAGCAGTTCTTC; cdr3_aa: CATSSPLAGGPLHTDEQFF; d_call: TRBD2; clone_size: .; v_call: TRBV15; j_call: TRBJ2-1
cdr3_nt: TGCGCCAGCAGCTTCTCGGCAGGGGGCTCCTACGAGCAGTACTTC; cdr3_aa: CASSFSAGGSYEQYF; d_call: TRBD1; clone_size: .; v_call: TRBV5-1; j_call: TRBJ2-7
cdr3_nt: TGTGCCAGCACCCCCCTCCGGGACTTCCTCTACAATGAGCAGTTCTTC; cdr3_aa: CASTPLRDFLYNEQFF; d_call: .; clone_size: .; v_call: TRBV27; j_call: TRBJ2-1
cdr3_nt: TGTGCCAGCAGTCCCGGGACAGGGAGCACCGGGGAGCTGTTTTTT; cdr3_aa: CASSPGTGSTGELFF; d_call: TRBD1; clone_size: .; v_call: TRBV27; j_call: TRBJ2-2
cdr3_nt: TGTGCCAGCAGTGAATCGGGGGGGGGCACTGAAGCTTTCTTT; cdr3_aa: CASSESGGGTEAFF; d_call: .; clone_size: .; v_call: TRBV6-1; j_call: TRBJ1-1
cdr3_nt: TGCGCCAGCAGCTTGGGGACTAGCGGGCTCTCCTACAATGAGCAGTTCTTC; cdr3_aa: CASSLGTSGLSYNEQFF; d_call: TRBD2; clone_size: .; v_call: TRBV5-1; j_call: TRBJ2-1
cdr3_nt: TGTGCCAGCGGACAGGGGAGCACTGAAGCTTTCTTT; cdr3_aa: CASGQGSTEAFF; d_call: TRBD1; clone_size: .; v_call: TRBV6-5; j_call: TRBJ1-1
cdr3_nt: TGTGCCAGCAGCAGGAGGACAGGGGTGAACTATGGCTACACCTTC; cdr3_aa: CASSRRTGVNYGYTF; d_call: TRBD1; clone_size: .; v_call: TRBV7-2; j_call: TRBJ1-2
cdr3_nt: TGTGCCAGCAGTCTCAGGGGCAACGAGCAGTACTTC; cdr3_aa: CASSLRGNEQYF; d_call: .; clone_size: .; v_call: TRBV6-5; j_call: TRBJ2-7
cdr3_nt: TGTGCCAGCAGCTTTGGACAGACGAACACTGAAGCTTTCTTT; cdr3_aa: CASSFGQTNTEAFF; d_call: .; clone_size: .; v_call: TRBV13; j_call: TRBJ1-1
cdr3_nt: TGTGCCACCAGCAGAGATCAAGGGACAGGGGGAATTGGGAATCAGCCCCAGCATTTT; cdr3_aa: CATSRDQGTGGIGNQPQHF; d_call: TRBD1; clone_size: .; v_call: TRBV15; j_call: TRBJ1-5
cdr3_nt: TGTGCCTGGAGTGGTACTAGCGGGAGTGCAGATACGCAGTATTTT; cdr3_aa: CAWSGTSGSADTQYF; d_call: TRBD2; clone_size: .; v_call: TRBV30; j_call: TRBJ2-3
cdr3_nt: TGTGCCAGCAGGCCCCCTCGCGGCCCGAGACTATACGAGCAGTACTTC; cdr3_aa: CASRPPRGPRLYEQYF; d_call: .; clone_size: few; v_call: TRBV2; j_call: TRBJ2-7
cdr3_nt: TGTGCCAGCACCCCCCGATCGGGAGTGGGCACAGATACGCAGTATTTT; cdr3_aa: CASTPRSGVGTDTQYF; d_call: .; clone_size: .; v_call: TRBV7-6; j_call: TRBJ2-3
cdr3_nt: TGTGCCTGGAGTCTCAAGCGGGCCGGCTACGAGCAGTACTTC; cdr3_aa: CAWSLKRAGYEQYF; d_call: .; clone_size: .; v_call: TRBV30; j_call: TRBJ2-7
cdr3_nt: TGTGCCAGCAGCTCAGACAGGGTCACTGAAGCTTTCTTT; cdr3_aa: CASSSDRVTEAFF; d_call: TRBD1; clone_size: .; v_call: TRBV7-6; j_call: TRBJ1-1
cdr3_nt: TGTGCCAGCAGCGGTCACAGGGCAGTCACTGAAGCTTTCTTT; cdr3_aa: CASSGHRAVTEAFF; d_call: .; clone_size: .; v_call: TRBV13; j_call: TRBJ1-1
cdr3_nt: TGTGCCTGGAGTAACGAGTTCAGGGGGCATCGAGGCTATGGCTACACCTTC; cdr3_aa: CAWSNEFRGHRGYGYTF; d_call: TRBD1; clone_size: .; v_call: TRBV30; j_call: TRBJ1-2
cdr3_nt: TGTGCCAGCAGCAGGGAGGACAGGCGAGCTAACTATGGCTACACCTTC; cdr3_aa: CASSREDRRANYGYTF; d_call: TRBD1; clone_size: .; v_call: TRBV5-4; j_call: TRBJ1-2
cdr3_nt: TGCAGCGTTCCCTCCCTGACAGGGAATTTCACTGAAGCTTTCTTT; cdr3_aa: CSVPSLTGNFTEAFF; d_call: TRBD1; clone_size: .; v_call: TRBV29-1; j_call: TRBJ1-1
cdr3_nt: TGTGCCAGCAGCTTAGAAACAACCCAGGGTGAGAACGCTGAAGCTTTCTTT; cdr3_aa: CASSLETTQGENAEAFF; d_call: .; clone_size: once; v_call: TRBV7-9; j_call: TRBJ1-1
cdr3_nt: TGCGCCAGCAGCTTGGCCGTTAGCGGGCTGCTCTACAATGAGCAGTTCTTC; cdr3_aa: CASSLAVSGLLYNEQFF; d_call: TRBD2; clone_size: .; v_call: TRBV5-1; j_call: TRBJ2-1
cdr3_nt: TGTGCCAGCTCCGGGACAGGGGTCTACGAGCAGTACTTC; cdr3_aa: CASSGTGVYEQYF; d_call: TRBD1; clone_size: .; v_call: TRBV6-6; j_call: TRBJ2-7
cdr3_nt: TGTGCCAGCATTGGCGGCCTGGGCAATGAGCAGTTCTTC; cdr3_aa: CASIGGLGNEQFF; d_call: .; clone_size: .; v_call: TRBV2; j_call: TRBJ2-1
cdr3_nt: TGTGCCTGGAACCTTATCTTCGGACAGGGTGATGAAAAACTGTTTTTT; cdr3_aa: CAWNLIFGQGDEKLFF; d_call: TRBD1; clone_size: .; v_call: TRBV30; j_call: TRBJ1-4
cdr3_nt: TGTGCCAGAAGCTTGGTTCAGGTAGGGAGCTCCTACGAGCAGTACTTC; cdr3_aa: CARSLVQVGSSYEQYF; d_call: .; clone_size: .; v_call: TRBV5-3; j_call: TRBJ2-7
cdr3_nt: TGCGCCAGCAGCCAAGACGTTGGGAGGTGGCGCGAGACCCAGTACTTC; cdr3_aa: CASSQDVGRWRETQYF; d_call: .; clone_size: .; v_call: TRBV4-3; j_call: TRBJ2-5
cdr3_nt: TGTGCCAGCAGTTTACCTCCGGCGGGAGCAGAGGGCTACACCTTC; cdr3_aa: CASSLPPAGAEGYTF; d_call: .; clone_size: .; v_call: TRBV28; j_call: TRBJ1-2
cdr3_nt: TGTGCCAGCAGTAACAGGGAGGAGACCCAGTACTTC; cdr3_aa: CASSNREETQYF; d_call: .; clone_size: .; v_call: TRBV5-6; j_call: TRBJ2-5
cdr3_nt: TGTGCCACCAGCGGGCCGCGGCAGGACAGGAGCTCTGGGGCCAACGTCCTGACTTTC; cdr3_aa: CATSGPRQDRSSGANVLTF; d_call: TRBD1; clone_size: .; v_call: TRBV15; j_call: TRBJ2-6
cdr3_nt: TGTGCCACCAGCAGAGATAGGAACGGCCCCCGCGGGCAGTACTTC; cdr3_aa: CATSRDRNGPRGQYF; d_call: .; clone_size: .; v_call: TRBV15; j_call: TRBJ2-7
cdr3_nt: TGTGCCAGCAGTCCCGGGACTAGCGGGAGGAGGGATACGCAGTATTTT; cdr3_aa: CASSPGTSGRRDTQYF; d_call: TRBD2; clone_size: .; v_call: TRBV27; j_call: TRBJ2-3
cdr3_nt: TGTGCCTGGATCGGGGGGCAGGTAGATACGCAGTATTTT; cdr3_aa: CAWIGGQVDTQYF; d_call: .; clone_size: .; v_call: TRBV30; j_call: TRBJ2-3
cdr3_nt: TGTGCCAGCAGCTTAGAGCAGGGGAGAACAGATACGCAGTATTTT; cdr3_aa: CASSLEQGRTDTQYF; d_call: .; clone_size: .; v_call: TRBV7-9; j_call: TRBJ2-3
cdr3_nt: TGCGCCAGCAGCCAAGACAGCGGGAGCGGGGTCGAGCAGTACTTC; cdr3_aa: CASSQDSGSGVEQYF; d_call: TRBD2; clone_size: .; v_call: TRBV4-1; j_call: TRBJ2-7
cdr3_nt: TGCGCCAGCAGCTCCGGACTGTCTACAGATACGCAGTATTTT; cdr3_aa: CASSSGLSTDTQYF; d_call: .; clone_size: .; v_call: TRBV5-1; j_call: TRBJ2-3
cdr3_nt: TGTGCCAGTACTCCCCGGGAAGGAACAGATACGCAGTATTTT; cdr3_aa: CASTPREGTDTQYF; d_call: .; clone_size: .; v_call: TRBV19; j_call: TRBJ2-3
cdr3_nt: TGTGCCAGCAGCCCCTGGGACAGGCCCCATCAGCCCCAGCATTTT; cdr3_aa: CASSPWDRPHQPQHF; d_call: TRBD1; clone_size: .; v_call: TRBV5-6; j_call: TRBJ1-5
cdr3_nt: TGTGCCAGCAGCTTAGGCGGCCAGGGCGACGAGCAGTACTTC; cdr3_aa: CASSLGGQGDEQYF; d_call: .; clone_size: .; v_call: TRBV7-2; j_call: TRBJ2-7